The TCR beta chain under discussion was sequenced for a study of shared clonotypes between healthy human individuals. Clones were sequenced by immunoSEQ multiplex PCR, and TCRdb holds only the in-frame ones, with some missing. This table has some 2.4 million clones, roughly 93% appearing once. CDR3 length: 15 amino acids. The junction had 2 bases not matched to a gene; V was cut back by 2 bases and J by 1 base. Germline-derived CDR1 and CDR2 are MNHEY and SMNVEV (reference sequence). The source of this sequence is a man younger than 35 in good health. Some clones in this sample may be carry-over from other donors' samples. The rearrangement joins TRBV27 to TRBJ2-7; TRBD1 matches at 10 bases. Sequencing input: naive CD4+ T cells from PBMCs. The subset is: CD45RA+ positively selected. For the CDR3, the DNA is TGTGCCAGCAGTTTACGGGACAGGGGTTCCTACGAGCAGTACTTC. Encoded protein: CASSLRDRGSYEQYF.